This T cell receptor (beta chain) derives from a study of T cell repertoires in ileal Crohn's disease. The table came from immunoSEQ multiplex PCR; TCRdb's copy has only in-frame clones and leaves some out. The sample comprises 16,000 or so clones, more than 90% of which are singletons, and less than 8.5% rests with the top ten. As to time point: inflamed ileum from the surgical specimen. CDR3 length equals 14 residues. The germline V gene has CDR1 LNHDA and CDR2 SQIVND (reference sequence). J lost 6 bases, V lost 5 bases, and 8 bases had no gene match. This TCR was recovered from an adult with Crohn's disease. Sequencing input: ileal tissue. This sequence joins TRBV19 and TRBJ2-3; 7 bases align to TRBD1. The CDR3 coding sequence is TGTGCCAGTAGTTCAGGGGGTCTTTACGATACGCAGTATTTT. This codes for CASSSGGLYDTQYF.